The present entry profiles one T cell receptor beta chain with its context. This entry is derived from a study of T-cell memory formation after mild COVID-19. UMIs and sample barcodes were carried by the TCR alpha and TCR beta cDNA libraries that 5'RACE produced using constant-segment primers. In TCRdb, the 5' RACE reads were re-called with MiXCR into one record per CDR3 protein. The table lists roughly 310,000 distinct CDR3 sequences, about 15% of them singletons. CDR3 length equals 17 residues. The germline V gene has CDR1 MGHRA and CDR2 YSYEKL. The V end lost 4 bases, the J end lost 1 base, and 16 bases lay between the germline ends.

This clonotype originated in a man between 18 and 29 years old who had mild COVID-19 (a few samples of this study predate the infection). Cell type and time point are not known. The sequencing input was PBMCs or a T cell subset sorted from them (not recorded which). The chain combines TRBV4-1 with TRBJ1-4; D gene ambiguous. The CDR3 sequence: CASSLLSGKGTNEKLFF. CDR3 coding DNA: TGCGCCAGCAGCCTGTTGTCGGGGAAGGGAACTAATGAAAAACTGTTTTTT.